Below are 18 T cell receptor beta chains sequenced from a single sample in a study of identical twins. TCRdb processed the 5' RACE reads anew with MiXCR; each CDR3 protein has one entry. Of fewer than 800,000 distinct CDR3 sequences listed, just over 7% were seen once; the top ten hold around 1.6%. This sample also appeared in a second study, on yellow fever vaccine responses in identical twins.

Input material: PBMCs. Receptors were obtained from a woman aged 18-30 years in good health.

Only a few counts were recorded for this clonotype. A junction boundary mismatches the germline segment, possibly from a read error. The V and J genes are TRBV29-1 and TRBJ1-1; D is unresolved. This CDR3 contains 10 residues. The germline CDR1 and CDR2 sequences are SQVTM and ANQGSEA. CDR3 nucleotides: TGCAGCGTTGCCCGGGTTGAAGTTTTCTTT. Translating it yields CSVARVEVFF.

CDR3 amino acids: CASSTHPGLAVETQYF. CDR3 DNA: TGTGCCAGCAGTACTCACCCGGGACTAGCGGTCGAGACCCAGTACTTC. The chain has TRBV12-3 or TRBV12-4 and TRBJ2-5, with TRBD2 matching 11 bases. The CDR3 runs to 16 residues. V lost 5 bases and J lost 5; bases outside the gene matches: 10.

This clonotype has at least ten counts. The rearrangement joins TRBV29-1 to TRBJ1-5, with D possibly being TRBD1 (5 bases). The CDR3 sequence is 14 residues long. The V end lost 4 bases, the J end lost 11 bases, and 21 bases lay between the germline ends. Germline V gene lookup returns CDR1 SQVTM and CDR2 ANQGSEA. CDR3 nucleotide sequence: TGCAGCGTTGTGAGCGGGCAGGCCCCCAGGGCCCAGCATTTT. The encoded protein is CSVVSGQAPRAQHF.

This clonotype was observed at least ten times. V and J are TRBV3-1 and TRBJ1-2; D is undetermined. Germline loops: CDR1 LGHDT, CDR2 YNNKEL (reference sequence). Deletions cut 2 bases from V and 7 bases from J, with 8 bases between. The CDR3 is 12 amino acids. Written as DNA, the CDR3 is TGTGCCAGCAGCCAACCCGCCAGTGGCTACACCTTC. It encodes CASSQPASGYTF.

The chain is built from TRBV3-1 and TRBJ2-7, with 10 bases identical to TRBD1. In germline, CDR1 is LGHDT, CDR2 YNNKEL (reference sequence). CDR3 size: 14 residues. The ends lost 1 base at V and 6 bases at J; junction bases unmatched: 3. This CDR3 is CASSQGQGAIEQYF. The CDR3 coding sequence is TGTGCCAGCAGCCAAGGACAGGGGGCGATCGAGCAGTACTTC.

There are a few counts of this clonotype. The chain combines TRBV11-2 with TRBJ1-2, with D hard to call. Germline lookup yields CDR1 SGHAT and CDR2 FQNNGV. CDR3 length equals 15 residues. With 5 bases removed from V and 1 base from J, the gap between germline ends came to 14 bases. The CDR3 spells CASSATSTSNYGYTF. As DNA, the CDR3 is TGTGCCAGCAGCGCCACCTCTACAAGTAACTATGGCTACACCTTC.

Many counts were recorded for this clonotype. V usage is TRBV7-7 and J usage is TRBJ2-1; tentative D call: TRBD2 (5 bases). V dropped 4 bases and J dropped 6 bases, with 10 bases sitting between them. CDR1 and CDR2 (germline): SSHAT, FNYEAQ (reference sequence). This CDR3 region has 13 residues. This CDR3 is CASSSGRGNEQFF. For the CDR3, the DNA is TGTGCCAGCAGCTCAGGACGGGGCAATGAGCAGTTCTTC.

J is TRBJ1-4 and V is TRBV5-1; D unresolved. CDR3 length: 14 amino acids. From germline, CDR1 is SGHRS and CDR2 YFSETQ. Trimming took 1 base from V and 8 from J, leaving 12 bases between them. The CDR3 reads CASSLFGVEEKLFF. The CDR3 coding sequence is TGCGCCAGCAGCTTGTTTGGGGTGGAAGAAAAACTGTTTTTT.

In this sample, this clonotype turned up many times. In DNA form, the CDR3 reads TGTGCCAGCAGCCAAGGTCCCGGGACAGCTCAAGAGACCCAGTACTTC. Translated, it gives CASSQGPGTAQETQYF. This chain links TRBV14 with TRBJ2-5, with 7 bases identical to TRBD1. Germline CDR1 reads SGHDN; CDR2 reads FVKESK. The CDR3 is 16 residues long. The J segment lost 2 bases and the V segment lost 1 base, leaving 7 bases of the junction unmatched.

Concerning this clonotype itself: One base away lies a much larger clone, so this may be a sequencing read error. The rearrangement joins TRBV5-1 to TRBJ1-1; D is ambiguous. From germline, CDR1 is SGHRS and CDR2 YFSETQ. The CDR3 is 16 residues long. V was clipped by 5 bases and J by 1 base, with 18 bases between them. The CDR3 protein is CASSWGVSSGNTEAFF. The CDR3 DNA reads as TGCGCCAGCAGTTGGGGAGTCAGCTCGGGGAACACTGAAGCTTTCTTT.

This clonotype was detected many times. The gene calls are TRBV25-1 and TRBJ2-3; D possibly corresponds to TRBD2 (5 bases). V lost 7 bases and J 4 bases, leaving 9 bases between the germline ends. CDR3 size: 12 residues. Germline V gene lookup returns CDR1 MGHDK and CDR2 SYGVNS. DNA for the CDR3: TGTGCCAGCACGGGGAACCCAGATACGCAGTATTTT. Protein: CASTGNPDTQYF.

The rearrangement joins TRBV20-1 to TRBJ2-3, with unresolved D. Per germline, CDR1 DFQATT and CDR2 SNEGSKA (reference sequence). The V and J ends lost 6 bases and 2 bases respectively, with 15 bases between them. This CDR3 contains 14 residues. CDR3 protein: CSALPAQLTDTQYF. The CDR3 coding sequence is TGCAGTGCCCTCCCGGCCCAGCTCACAGATACGCAGTATTTT.

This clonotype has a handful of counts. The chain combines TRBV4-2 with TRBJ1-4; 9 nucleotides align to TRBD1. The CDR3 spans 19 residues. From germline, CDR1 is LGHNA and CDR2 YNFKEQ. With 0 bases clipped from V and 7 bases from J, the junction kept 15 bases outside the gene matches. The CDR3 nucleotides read TGTGCCAGCAGCCAAGATCTGCGAGTGGGGACAGGGAAGAGTGAAAAACTGTTTTTT. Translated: CASSQDLRVGTGKSEKLFF.

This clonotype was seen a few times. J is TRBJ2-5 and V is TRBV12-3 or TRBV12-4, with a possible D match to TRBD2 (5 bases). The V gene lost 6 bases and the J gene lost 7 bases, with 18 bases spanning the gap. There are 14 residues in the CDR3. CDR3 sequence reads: CASSLLGPAGTQYF. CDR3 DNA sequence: TGTGCCAGCAGCCTACTCGGACCGGCGGGGACCCAGTACTTC.

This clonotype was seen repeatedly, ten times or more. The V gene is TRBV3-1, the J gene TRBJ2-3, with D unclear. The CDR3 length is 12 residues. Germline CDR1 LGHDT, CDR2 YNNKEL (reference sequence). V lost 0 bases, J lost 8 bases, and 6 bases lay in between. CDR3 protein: CASSQEVGTQYF. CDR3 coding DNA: TGTGCCAGCAGCCAAGAAGTGGGTACGCAGTATTTT.

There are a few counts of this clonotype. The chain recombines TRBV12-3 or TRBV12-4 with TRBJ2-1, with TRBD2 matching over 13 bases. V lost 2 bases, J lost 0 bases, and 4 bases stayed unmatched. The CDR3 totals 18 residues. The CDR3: CASSLTSGRAPSYNEQFF. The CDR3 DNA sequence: TGTGCCAGCAGTTTAACTAGCGGGAGGGCCCCCTCCTACAATGAGCAGTTCTTC.

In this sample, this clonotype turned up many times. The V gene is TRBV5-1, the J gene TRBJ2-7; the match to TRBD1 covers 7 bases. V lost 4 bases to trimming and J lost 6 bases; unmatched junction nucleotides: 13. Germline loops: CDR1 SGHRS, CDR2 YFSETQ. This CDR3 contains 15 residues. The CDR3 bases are TGCGCCAGCAGCGTAGAACCGGGACAGTTTCGCGAGCAGTACTTC. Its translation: CASSVEPGQFREQYF. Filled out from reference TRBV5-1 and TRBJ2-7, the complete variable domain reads KAGVTQTPRYLIKTRGQQVTLSCSPISGHRSVSWYQQTPGQGLQFLFEYFSETQRNKGNFPGRFSGRQFSNSRSEMNVSTLELGDSALYLCASSVEPGQFREQYFGPGTRLTVT.

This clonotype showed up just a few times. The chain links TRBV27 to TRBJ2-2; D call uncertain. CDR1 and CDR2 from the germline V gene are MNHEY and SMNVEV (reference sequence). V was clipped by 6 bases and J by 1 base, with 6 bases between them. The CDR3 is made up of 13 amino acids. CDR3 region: CASSRRNTGELFF. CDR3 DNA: TGTGCCAGCAGCCGAAGGAACACCGGGGAGCTGTTTTTT.